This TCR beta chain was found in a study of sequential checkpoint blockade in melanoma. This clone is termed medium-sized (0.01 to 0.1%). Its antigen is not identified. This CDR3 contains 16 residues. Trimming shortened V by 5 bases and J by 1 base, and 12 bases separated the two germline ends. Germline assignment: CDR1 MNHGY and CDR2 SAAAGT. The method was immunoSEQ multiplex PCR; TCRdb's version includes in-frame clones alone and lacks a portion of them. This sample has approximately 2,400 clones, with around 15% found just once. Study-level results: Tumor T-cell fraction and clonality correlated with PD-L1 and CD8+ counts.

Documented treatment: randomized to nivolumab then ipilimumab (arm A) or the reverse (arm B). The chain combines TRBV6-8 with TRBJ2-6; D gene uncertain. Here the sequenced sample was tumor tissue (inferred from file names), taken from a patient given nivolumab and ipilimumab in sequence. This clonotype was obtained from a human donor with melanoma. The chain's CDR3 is CASSAEPASGANVLTF. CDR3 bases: TGTGCCAGCAGTGCAGAGCCTGCGTCTGGGGCCAACGTCCTGACTTTC.